A selection of T cell receptor beta chains follows, all from one sample in a study of CD8+ T cells in alopecia areata. Using immunoSEQ multiplex PCR, the repertoire was profiled, and TCRdb retains in-frame clones only, with some absent. This table holds a few hundred thousand clones, about 50% found once. The source was CD4+ T cells sorted from blood, collected at week 4, from a patient treated with tofacitinib. These receptors were obtained from a human donor with alopecia areata. CDR3s include the opening cysteine and the closing phenylalanine or tryptophan. D genes are given only for firm matches. Expanded clones get a size class; other rows say once, few or many, or leave the size out.

>TRBJ2-7|TRBV5-4|many|TRBD1
TGTGCCAGCAGCTTACAGGGGACGGACGAGCAGTACTTC
CASSLQGTDEQYF
>TRBJ2-1|TRBV4-3|few|TRBD2
TGCGCCAGCAGCCCCACTAGCGGGGGGGCAGGGGAGCAGTTCTTC
CASSPTSGGAGEQFF
>TRBJ1-2|TRBV30|.|.
TGTGCCTCCTCCGAGACAGCTAACTATGGCTACACCTTC
CASSETANYGYTF
>TRBJ2-7|TRBV29-1|.|TRBD1
TGCAGCGTTACAGGACAGGGACGCGAGCAGTACTTC
CSVTGQGREQYF
>TRBJ1-2|TRBV30|.|TRBD1
TGTGCCTGGGGGACAGGGGGTGGCTACACCTTC
CAWGTGGGYTF
>TRBJ2-6|TRBV29-1|few|TRBD1
TGCAGCGTTGGGGGACAGGGTGACTCTGGGGCCAACGTCCTGACTTTC
CSVGGQGDSGANVLTF
>TRBJ1-1|TRBV30|.|.
TGTGCCTGGAGTTCTATCACAGGGCCGAACACTGAAGCTTTCTTT
CAWSSITGPNTEAFF
>TRBJ1-5|TRBV28|few|TRBD1
TGTGCCAGCAGACGGACAGGAGGTAGTAACAATCAGCCCCAGCATTTT
CASRRTGGSNNQPQHF
>TRBJ1-2|TRBV19|.|.
TGTGCCAGTAGTATAGATGATGCGTTGGGCTACACCTTC
CASSIDDALGYTF
>TRBJ1-5|TRBV6-1|.|.
TGTGCCAGCAGTGAAACCAATCCCAACGGTCGTAATCAGCCCCAGCATTTT
CASSETNPNGRNQPQHF
>TRBJ1-1|TRBV7-9|.|.
TGTGCCAGCAGCGGGCAGGGGAACACTGAAGCTTTCTTT
CASSGQGNTEAFF
>TRBJ2-3|TRBV27|.|.
TGTGCCAGCAGTCCGGGACTGCACACAGATACGCAGTATTTT
CASSPGLHTDTQYF
>TRBJ2-3|TRBV4-3|.|TRBD2
TGCGCCAGCAGCCTAAGTAGCGGGGGCCCTAGCACAGATACGCAGTATTTT
CASSLSSGGPSTDTQYF
>TRBJ2-1|TRBV2|.|TRBD1
TGTGCCAGCAAGACAGGGGGCAATGAGCAGTTCTTC
CASKTGGNEQFF
>TRBJ2-5|TRBV7-2|.|.
TGTGCCAGCACCAAAAGGGGGAAAGAGACCCAGTACTTC
CASTKRGKETQYF
>TRBJ2-7|TRBV11-3|few|.
TGTGCCAGCAGCTTAGGTCGTCTACTTACCTACGAGCAGTACTTC
CASSLGRLLTYEQYF
>TRBJ2-5|TRBV9|.|.
TGTGCCAGCAGCGTACCGACAGATCCCCAAGAGACCCAGTACTTC
CASSVPTDPQETQYF
>TRBJ2-7|TRBV25-1|few|.
TGTGCCAGCAGTGAAAGACGGGCCTACGAGCAGTACTTC
CASSERRAYEQYF
>TRBJ1-5|TRBV29-1|.|.
TGCAGCGTCGCCGAGGCAGTGGGCAATCAGCCCCAGCATTTT
CSVAEAVGNQPQHF
>TRBJ2-1|TRBV30|.|.
TGTGCCTGGAGTGTAACCGATCGGGGCCACAATGAGCAGTTCTTC
CAWSVTDRGHNEQFF
>TRBJ2-3|TRBV10-3|.|.
TGTGCCATCACAGCACAGCCCAAGGGGTCGGATACGCAGTATTTT
CAITAQPKGSDTQYF
>TRBJ1-1|TRBV29-1|few|TRBD1
TGCAGCGCCAACAGGGGGCTGAACACTGAAGCTTTCTTT
CSANRGLNTEAFF
>TRBJ1-2|TRBV15|.|TRBD1
TGTGCCACCAGCAGGGGGGACAGGGAAAGAATCTATGGCTACACCTTC
CATSRGDRERIYGYTF
>TRBJ2-7|TRBV9|.|.
TGTGCCAGCAGCGTAGGAGGACTACCCTACGAGCAGTACTTC
CASSVGGLPYEQYF
>TRBJ1-1|TRBV15|.|.
TGTGCCAGCAGTGAGAGCACAATAGGCGCTGAAGGTTTCTTT
CASSESTIGAEGFF
>TRBJ1-4|TRBV29-1|once|.
TGCAGCGTTGTTAGCAGGGCCGGAGAAAAACTGTTTTTT
CSVVSRAGEKLFF
>TRBJ1-6|TRBV30|few|.
TGTGCCTGGAGTCAGAATTCACCCCTCCACTTT
CAWSQNSPLHF
>TRBJ2-1|TRBV7-9|.|TRBD1
TGTGCCAGCAGCGCTCCGACAGGGCCCGGTGGTGATGAGCAGTTCTTC
CASSAPTGPGGDEQFF
>TRBJ2-7|TRBV7-9|.|.
TGTGCCAGCAGCGTCGCCGGTGAGCAGTACTTC
CASSVAGEQYF